These 26 T cell receptor beta chains came from one sample sequenced in a study of T-cell reconstitution after alpha-beta-depleted transplantation in children. Molecular barcoding with unique molecular identifiers was used for the TCRbeta library. One entry per CDR3 protein results from TCRdb running MiXCR on the PCR reads. The data contain 500,000 or so distinct CDR3 sequences, over 25% of them singletons. The sequences come from PBMCs from the stem cell graft donor, collected from the stem cell graft. These receptors all stem from a human donor who donated a stem cell graft to a child with aplastic anemia.

The rearrangement uses TRBV25-1 and TRBJ2-7; maybe TRBD2 (5 bases). CDR1 MGHDK and CDR2 SYGVNS come from the germline V gene. Trimming shortened V by 2 bases and J by 12 bases, and 14 bases separated the two germline ends. The length of the CDR3 is 12 residues. This chain's CDR3 is CASSEPGRSPYF. In DNA form, the CDR3 reads TGTGCCAGCAGTGAACCTGGGAGATCTCCGTACTTC.

V and J are TRBV28 and TRBJ1-2, with 8 positions matching TRBD1. Trimming removed 6 bases from V and 5 bases from J; junction bases left unmatched: 14. CDR1 and CDR2 (germline): MDHEN, SYDVKM. This CDR3 region has 16 residues. DNA of the CDR3: TGTGCCAGCAGACTTGGGGGACAGGAGGTGGGGTATGGCTACACCTTC. This codes for CASRLGGQEVGYGYTF.

The table lists this clonotype with a few counts. V is TRBV6-5 and J is TRBJ2-7, with D hard to call. The CDR3 is made up of 15 amino acids. Germline CDR1 reads MNHEY; CDR2 reads SVGAGI. The V end was cut by 4 bases, the J end by 2 bases, with 15 bases between. The CDR3 DNA reads TGTGCCAGCAGTTCCTCAGTCGGTGGGGCCTACGAGCAGTACTTC. Translated: CASSSSVGGAYEQYF.

This rearrangement joins TRBV6-5 to TRBJ1-5; unclear D gene. CDR3 length: 12 residues. The germline V gene encodes CDR1 MNHEY and CDR2 SVGAGI. Trimming pared 8 bases from V and 3 bases from J, leaving 8 bases between. The CDR3 sequence is CASGTVNQPQHF. CDR3 coding DNA: TGTGCCAGCGGCACAGTCAATCAGCCCCAGCATTTT.

This clonotype was seen a few times. The rearrangement links TRBV7-2 to TRBJ2-3, with 8 bases fitting TRBD2. This CDR3 region has 16 residues. Trimming cost V 4 bases and J 0 bases; bases outside gene matches: 6. Germline V gene lookup returns CDR1 SGHTA and CDR2 FQGNSA. The CDR3 is CASSSPSGYSTDTQYF. Here the CDR3 DNA reads TGTGCCAGCAGCTCCCCTAGCGGGTACAGCACAGATACGCAGTATTTT.

V gene TRBV10-3 combines with J gene TRBJ1-4; a weak D match, TRBD1 (5 bases). Germline V gene sequence: CDR1 ENHRY, CDR2 SYGVKD. The CDR3 sequence is 15 residues long. Trimming pared 5 bases from V and 5 bases from J, leaving 15 bases between. This chain's CDR3 is CAISPSGVVNEKLFF. Written as DNA, the CDR3 is TGTGCCATCAGTCCCTCGGGGGTTGTCAATGAAAAACTGTTTTTT.

This chain joins TRBV20-1 and TRBJ1-1; D not certain. The germline gives CDR1 DFQATT, CDR2 SNEGSKA (reference sequence). Between the trimmed V and J ends, which lost 2 bases and 0 bases, there was a span of 13 bases. The CDR3 runs to 15 residues. The DNA for the CDR3 is TGCAGTGCTAGAAAAGATCCGGGGATGAACACTGAAGCTTTCTTT. Its translation: CSARKDPGMNTEAFF.

The J gene is TRBJ2-7, the V gene TRBV20-1; 13 positions match TRBD2. The germline V gene encodes CDR1 DFQATT and CDR2 SNEGSKA (reference sequence). The CDR3 consists of 18 residues. The J segment lost 7 bases and the V segment lost 0 bases, leaving 15 bases of the junction unmatched. CDR3 bases: TGCAGTGCTAGAGAGCCGGGGACTAGCGGGGCCACTTGGGGTGAGCAGTACTTC. The encoded protein is CSAREPGTSGATWGEQYF.

CDR3 residues: CSAALTDTQYF. CDR3 sequence (DNA): TGCAGTGCGGCGCTCACAGATACGCAGTATTTT. The chain joins TRBV20-1 to TRBJ2-3, with D unresolved. This CDR3 comprises 11 residues. Germline V lookup: CDR1 DFQATT, CDR2 SNEGSKA (reference sequence). V was cut by 6 bases and J by 2 bases, with 6 bases left in between.

There are a few counts of this clonotype. V gene TRBV7-2 combines with J gene TRBJ2-7, with 10 nucleotides matching TRBD1. The V and J ends lost 4 bases and 5 bases, in that order; junction bases with no gene match: 5. Germline-derived CDR1 and CDR2 are SGHTA and FQGNSA. This CDR3 contains 14 residues. This CDR3 reads CASSSSGQGNEQYF. In DNA form, the CDR3 reads TGTGCCAGCAGCTCGTCGGGACAGGGGAACGAGCAGTACTTC.

CDR3 sequence reads: CASSLAGRGNTGELFF. The CDR3 region has the DNA TGCGCCAGCAGCTTGGCCGGTAGGGGGAACACCGGGGAGCTGTTTTTT. V usage is TRBV5-1 and J usage is TRBJ2-2, with D maybe TRBD1 (5 bases). Germline assignment: CDR1 SGHRS and CDR2 YFSETQ. This CDR3 is built from 16 residues. Trimming left V 0 bases short and J 1 base short, with 10 bases between.

In nucleotides, the CDR3 is TGTGCCAGCAGTTACGGGAACGGACAGGCCACAGATACGCAGTATTTT. Residues: CASSYGNGQATDTQYF. The chain carries TRBV6-2 or TRBV6-3 and TRBJ2-3, with 7 nucleotides matching TRBD1. This CDR3 comprises 16 residues. Germline CDR1 and CDR2: MNHEY and SVGEGT. Trimming cost V 2 bases and J 2 bases; bases outside gene matches: 7.

This clonotype was found a few times. The chain uses TRBV5-5 and TRBJ2-5; either TRBD1 or TRBD2 may supply D (6 bases each). The V end was cut by 0 bases, the J end by 10 bases, with 13 bases between. Looked up from germline, CDR1 is SGHKS and CDR2 is YYEKEE (reference sequence). This CDR3 has 13 amino acids. As DNA, the CDR3 is TGTGCCAGCAGCTTGGGGGGGCCGGGGGACCAGTACTTC. Translated, it gives CASSLGGPGDQYF.

This clonotype has just a few counts. V usage is TRBV20-1 and J usage is TRBJ2-1; D unclear. V was shortened by 4 bases and J by 5 bases, with 15 bases between the two germline ends. The CDR3 spans 14 residues. Germline V gene data show CDR1 as DFQATT and CDR2 as SNEGSKA (reference sequence). The CDR3, as DNA: TGCAGTGCTACTATAACCAGCCGAAACAATGAGCAGTTCTTC. Translation: CSATITSRNNEQFF.

This clonotype was detected only a few times. The chain uses TRBV5-6 and TRBJ2-7, with TRBD2 matching 7 bases. The J segment lost 1 base and the V segment lost 4 bases, leaving 11 bases of the junction unmatched. The CDR3 contains 16 residues. CDR1 is SGHDT, CDR2 YYEEEE, per germline. DNA of the CDR3: TGTGCCAGCAGCGTAGGCGGGACTACCTATTCCTACGAGCAGTACGTC. Its protein is CASSVGGTTYSYEQYV.

This clonotype has only a few counts. The chain recombines TRBV28 with TRBJ2-1; D is perhaps TRBD1 (5 bases). The CDR3 has 15 amino acids. The V gene lost 3 bases and the J gene lost 4 bases, with 13 bases spanning the gap. CDR1 is MDHEN and CDR2 is SYDVKM in the germline V gene. The CDR3 here is CASSFKGRLYNEQFF. CDR3 DNA: TGTGCCAGCAGTTTTAAGGGGCGCCTTTACAATGAGCAGTTCTTC.

The chain joins TRBV7-9 to TRBJ1-1; no definite D call. CDR3 length equals 14 residues. Trimming left V 5 bases short and J 1 base short, with 11 bases between. Germline-derived CDR1 and CDR2 are SEHNR and FQNEAQ (reference sequence). The CDR3 region is CASSPRAENTEAFF. In DNA, the CDR3 is TGTGCCAGCAGCCCTCGGGCCGAGAACACTGAAGCTTTCTTT. The whole variable domain, filled in from reference TRBV7-9 and TRBJ1-1, reads DTGVSQNPRHKITKRGQNVTFRCDPISEHNRLYWYRQTLGQGPEFLTYFQNEAQLEKSRLLSDRFSAERPKGSFSTLEIQRTEQGDSAMYLCASSPRAENTEAFFGQGTRLTVV.

This clonotype was recorded a few times. V and J are TRBV5-1 and TRBJ2-7; D might be TRBD1 (6 bases). The CDR3 contains 16 residues. Deletions cut 0 bases from V and 2 bases from J, with 15 bases between. The germline gives CDR1 SGHRS, CDR2 YFSETQ. The CDR3 DNA reads TGCGCCAGCAGCTTGGGCGCAGGGGCTGATACCTACGAGCAGTACGTC. The encoded protein is CASSLGAGADTYEQYV.

This clonotype showed up just once. The chain carries TRBV5-1 and TRBJ2-3; TRBD2 might be the D (6 bases). Trimming stripped 0 bases from V and 4 bases from J, with 12 bases between. The CDR3 runs 15 residues. Germline CDR1 is SGHRS and CDR2 is YFSETQ. The CDR3 bases are TGCGCCAGCAGCTTGGGATGGGGGAGGCCAGATACGCAGTATTTT. Amino acids: CASSLGWGRPDTQYF.

This clonotype has more than one count but fewer than ten. The V and J genes are TRBV5-1 and TRBJ2-1; 7 nucleotides agree with TRBD2. The junction had 12 bases not matched to a gene; V was cut back by 4 bases and J by 5 bases. The CDR3 spans 16 residues. CDR1 SGHRS and CDR2 YFSETQ come from the germline V gene. The CDR3 is CASSHRIAGPNNEQFF. The DNA for the CDR3 is TGCGCCAGCAGCCATCGTATAGCGGGCCCAAACAATGAGCAGTTCTTC.

There are a few counts of this clonotype. V gene TRBV20-1 combines with J gene TRBJ2-7, with D perhaps TRBD2 (6 bases). The CDR3 runs 18 residues. Trimming pared 6 bases from V and 1 base from J, leaving 28 bases between. Germline V gene sequence: CDR1 DFQATT, CDR2 SNEGSKA (reference sequence). CDR3: CSAPSPLSAGTDSYEQYF. The CDR3 nucleotides read TGCAGTGCGCCCTCCCCTCTATCCGCCGGGACTGATTCCTACGAGCAGTACTTC.

This clonotype was observed a few times. The CDR3 DNA sequence: TGTGCCAGCAGCCAAGGGGGGGCTAGTGGTGAGCAGTTCTTC. As protein: CASSQGGASGEQFF. The V call is TRBV14, the J call TRBJ2-1; D is possibly TRBD1 or TRBD2 (6 bases each). The length of the CDR3 is 14 residues. With 1 base removed from V and 9 bases from J, the gap between germline ends came to 13 bases. Germline lookup yields CDR1 SGHDN and CDR2 FVKESK.

Ten or more counts support this clonotype. This chain joins TRBV12-3 or TRBV12-4 and TRBJ2-7; D uncertain. Trimming shortened V by 0 bases and J by 2 bases, and 5 bases separated the two germline ends. This CDR3 comprises 13 residues. The CDR3 is CASSLAAAYEQYV. CDR3 nucleotide sequence: TGTGCCAGCAGTTTAGCGGCCGCCTACGAGCAGTACGTC.

This clonotype has just a few counts. CDR3 protein: CASSLNQAGVARNEQFF. The CDR3 DNA follows: TGTGCCAGCAGCTTAAATCAGGCGGGAGTAGCTAGGAATGAGCAGTTCTTC. The gene calls are TRBV7-9 and TRBJ2-1; 7 bases agree with TRBD2. The ends lost 2 bases at V and 7 bases at J; junction bases unmatched: 14. Germline CDR1 reads SEHNR; CDR2 reads FQNEAQ (reference sequence). This CDR3 is 17 amino acids long.

This clonotype was picked up a small number of times. The rearrangement links TRBV2 to TRBJ2-7; 7 positions match TRBD1. Germline assignment: CDR1 SNHLY and CDR2 FYNNEI. J was trimmed by 5 bases and V by 6 bases; bases with no gene match: 25. This CDR3 contains 19 residues. CDR3 nucleotide sequence: TGTGCCAGCAGCGCGACAGGGCTCTACATAGCCTCGTCGAGGGACGAGCAGTACTTC. Protein sequence: CASSATGLYIASSRDEQYF.

The rearrangement joins TRBV7-2 to TRBJ2-3; 13 nucleotides align to TRBD2. In germline, CDR1 is SGHTA, CDR2 FQGNSA. V was pared by 1 base and J by 5 bases, with 6 bases of the junction left unmatched. CDR3 length: 17 residues. The DNA for the CDR3 is TGTGCCAGCAGCTTAGTTAGGGGACTAGCGGGAATAGATACGCAGTATTTT. Its translation is CASSLVRGLAGIDTQYF. Filled out from reference TRBV7-2 and TRBJ2-3, the complete variable domain reads GAGVSQSPSNKVTEKGKDVELRCDPISGHTALYWYRQSLGQGLEFLIYFQGNSAPDKSGLPSDRFSAERTGGSVSTLTIQRTQQEDSAVYLCASSLVRGLAGIDTQYFGPGTRLTVL.